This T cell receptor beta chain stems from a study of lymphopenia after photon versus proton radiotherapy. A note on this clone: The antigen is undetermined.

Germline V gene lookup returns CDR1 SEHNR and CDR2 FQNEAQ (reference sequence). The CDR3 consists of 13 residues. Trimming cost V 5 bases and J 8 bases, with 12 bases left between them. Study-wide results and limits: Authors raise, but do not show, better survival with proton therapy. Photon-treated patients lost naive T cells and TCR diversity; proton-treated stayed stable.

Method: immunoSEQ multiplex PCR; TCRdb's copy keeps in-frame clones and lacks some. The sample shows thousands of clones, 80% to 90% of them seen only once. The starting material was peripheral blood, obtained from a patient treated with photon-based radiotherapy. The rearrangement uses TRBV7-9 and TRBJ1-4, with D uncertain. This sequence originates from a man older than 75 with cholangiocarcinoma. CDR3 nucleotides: TGTGCCAGCAGCCGAGAAAGTGGAGAAAAACTGTTTTTT. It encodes CASSRESGEKLFF.